The rows below give T cell receptor beta chains drawn from one sample of a study of Graves' ophthalmopathy and Graves' hyperthyroidism. TCRdb reprocessed the multiplex PCR reads with MiXCR, giving one entry per CDR3 protein. The sample holds over a million distinct CDR3 sequences, roughly 35% seen once. Source material: peripheral blood or thyroid tissue (not recorded which). These TCRs come from an adult man with Graves' hyperthyroidism. Both conserved end residues are part of each CDR3.

J | V | CDR3
TRBJ2-5 | TRBV7-2 | CASSLEDPRETQYF
TRBJ2-7 | TRBV4-3 | CASSQRWGGNGYEQYF
TRBJ1-3 | TRBV10-3 | CATLPEGFSGNTIYF
TRBJ1-1 | TRBV10-3 | CAISLAGGQNTEAFF
TRBJ2-7 | TRBV29-1 | CSVEGSQVGQVPYEQYF
TRBJ2-7 | TRBV7-2 | CASSPRLAGLASYEQYF
TRBJ2-7 | TRBV11-2 | CASSLGALEQYF
TRBJ2-5 | TRBV6-5 | CASSSLLAGRETQYF
TRBJ1-2 | TRBV7-6 | CASSLGRGFDGYTF
TRBJ2-2 | TRBV5-1 | CASSNRQGNAGELFF
TRBJ1-2 | TRBV9 | CASSGGQTNYGYTF
TRBJ2-7 | TRBV5-1 | CASSYYSSGGFSEQYF
TRBJ2-7 | TRBV20-1 | CSAAPRPRPYEQYF
TRBJ2-7 | TRBV11-2 | CASSSIGTGDYEQYF
TRBJ1-1 | TRBV20-1 | CSAREAAMNTEPFF
TRBJ2-2 | TRBV4-2 | CASSQDWETIGELFF
TRBJ2-7 | TRBV2 | CASKGGQGVDEQYF
TRBJ2-7 | TRBV12-3/TRBV12-4 | CASSRGLAGGQSCEQYF
TRBJ1-1 | TRBV18 | CASSPPGQGVGTEAFF
TRBJ2-7 | TRBV30 | CAWSVERQGQYF
TRBJ1-1 | TRBV19 | CASSLGHRNTEALF
TRBJ2-5 | TRBV10-3 | CAIRGGGETQYF
TRBJ2-7 | TRBV20-1 | CSARGPRVYEQYF
TRBJ1-1 | TRBV10-3 | CAISEGTSDTEAFF
TRBJ2-7 | TRBV29-1 | CSGQGAVWYEQYF
TRBJ1-2 | TRBV15 | CATSRDGRGNHGYTF
TRBJ2-6 | TRBV4-3 | CASSQGRANVLTF
TRBJ2-7 | TRBV10-3 | CASRLQGGAYEQYF
TRBJ1-4 | TRBV27 | CASSFLGPPTNEKLFF
TRBJ2-6 | TRBV7-9 | CASSLARGISGANVLTF
TRBJ2-7 | TRBV28 | CASSLSDHYEQYF
TRBJ2-5 | TRBV12-3/TRBV12-4 | CASSYVGTRMWAQYF
TRBJ1-4 | TRBV29-1 | CSVGDDRGPSEKLFF
TRBJ1-6 | TRBV20-1 | CSAQDRASPLHF
TRBJ1-4 | TRBV2 | CASYTGGEKLFF
TRBJ2-7 | TRBV7-2 | CASSQDRVRGYEQYF
TRBJ1-1 | TRBV10-3 | CAISDPRQGRVTEAFF
TRBJ1-1 | TRBV7-3 | CASSSQANTEAFF
TRBJ2-7 | TRBV4-3 | CASSQDAGGLPYEQYF
TRBJ2-5 | TRBV5-5 | CASSPTDSARGGYQETQYF
TRBJ1-5 | TRBV12-3/TRBV12-4 | CASSEGREVYQPQHF